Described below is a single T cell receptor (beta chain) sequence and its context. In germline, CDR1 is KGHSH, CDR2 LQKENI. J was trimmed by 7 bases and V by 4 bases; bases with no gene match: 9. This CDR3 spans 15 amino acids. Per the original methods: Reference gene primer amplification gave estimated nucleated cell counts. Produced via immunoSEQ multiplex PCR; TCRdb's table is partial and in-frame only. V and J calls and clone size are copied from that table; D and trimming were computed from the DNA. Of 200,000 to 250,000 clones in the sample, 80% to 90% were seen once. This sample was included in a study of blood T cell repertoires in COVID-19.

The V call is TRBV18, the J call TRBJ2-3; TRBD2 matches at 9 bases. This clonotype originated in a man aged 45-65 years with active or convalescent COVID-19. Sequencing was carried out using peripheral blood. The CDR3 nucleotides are TGTGCCAGCTCACTAGCGGGGGACCCAACCTATACGCAGTATTTT. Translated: CASSLAGDPTYTQYF.